The T cell receptor beta chain under discussion was sequenced for a study of radiation and T cells in renal cell carcinoma. Study information: Nephrectomy followed 15 Gy stereotactic body radiation by 4 weeks.

This clone appeared a single time. Its antigen is not identified. Points from the study as a whole: In blood, top tumor clones expanded by 2 weeks, shrinking by 4.

Sequencing used immunoSEQ multiplex PCR; TCRdb keeps in-frame clones, though not all of them. The sample contains about 150,000 clones, 88% of which appear only once. The time point: baseline pretreatment blood. The treatment: 15 Gy SBRT to primary tumor, nephrectomy 4 weeks later. Source: blood, taken from a patient whose treatment included radiotherapy and nephrectomy. This sequence was found in a woman in her 50s with renal cell carcinoma.

The CDR3 bases are TGTGCCAGTATCCCAGTTCACTCTGGAAACACCATATATTTT. Protein: CASIPVHSGNTIYF. The J gene is TRBJ1-3, the V gene TRBV19; D remains unclear. Looked up from germline, CDR1 is LNHDA and CDR2 is SQIVND (reference sequence). The CDR3 extends over 14 amino acids. Trimming stripped 7 bases from V and 0 bases from J, with 10 bases between.